This T cell receptor beta chain stems from a study of cytomegalovirus exposure and HLA in healthy donors. PCR amplification relied on 60 Vbeta primers (plus 13 Jbeta primers). Profiling relied on immunoSEQ multiplex PCR, and the TCRdb table lists in-frame clones only, not all of them. The sample has around 67,000 clones; roughly 65% are singletons. The receptor was derived from a woman aged 25 to 45 in good health and CMV-seronegative. Specimen: PBMCs.

CDR3: CASSLEGGGFSSYNEQFF. CDR3 bases: TGTGCCAGCAGCTTAGAGGGCGGGGGTTTTAGCTCCTACAATGAGCAGTTCTTC. V usage is TRBV11-2 and J usage is TRBJ2-1; 7 positions match TRBD2. This CDR3 spans 18 amino acids. The V gene end was trimmed by 0 bases and the J gene end by 0 bases; junction bases not matched to a gene: 8. Looked up from germline, CDR1 is SGHAT and CDR2 is FQNNGV.